The rows below give T cell receptor beta chains drawn from one sample of a study of T cell responses to AZD1222 COVID-19 vaccine. Assay: immunoSEQ multiplex PCR; the TCRdb copy retains only in-frame clones and omits some. The sample includes roughly 150,000 clones, more than 80% seen only once; the top ten take 6% to 8%. The material sequenced was peripheral blood, taken on day 0 of AZD1222 vaccination. The receptors stem from an adult in good health. Each CDR3 is given with its conserved first and last residue. The D gene is left open where the match is weak. Only part of the rows carry a size: once, few, many, or a class if the clone is expanded.

V gene	D gene	J gene	clone size	CDR3 DNA	CDR3 protein
TRBV7-9	TRBD2	TRBJ2-3	NA	TGTGCCAGCAGCTTACTTCGGGGGGGCTTAGGAAGCACAGATACGCAGTATTTT	CASSLLRGGLGSTDTQYF
TRBV11-3	NA	TRBJ1-1	NA	TGTGCCAGCAGCTTAGCCCTTAACACTGAAGCTTTCTTT	CASSLALNTEAFF
TRBV19	TRBD1	TRBJ1-5	NA	TGTGCCAGTAGTAAAGTCTTCTCTGACAGGGCGCTTCAGCCCCAGCATTTT	CASSKVFSDRALQPQHF
TRBV5-1	NA	TRBJ1-4	NA	TGCGCCAGCAGCTTTCTTGCCGACGAAAAACTGTTTTTT	CASSFLADEKLFF
TRBV28	TRBD1	TRBJ2-7	NA	TGTGCCAGCAGTGCATGGGGGGTGGACAGGGGGCTTCACGAGCAGTACTTC	CASSAWGVDRGLHEQYF
TRBV11-3	NA	TRBJ1-1	NA	TGTGCCAGCAGCTTACACAGGGACACTGAAGCTTTCTTT	CASSLHRDTEAFF
TRBV4-1	TRBD1	TRBJ2-4	NA	TGCGCCAGCAGCCAAGAGTTAGGACAGGGGAGGGACATTCAGTACTTC	CASSQELGQGRDIQYF
TRBV3-1/TRBV3-2	NA	TRBJ2-7	NA	TGTGCCAGCAGCCCCGCTGAGGGGGGAGCCTACGAGCAGTACTTC	CASSPAEGGAYEQYF
TRBV6-5	NA	TRBJ1-2	NA	TGTGCCAGCATGGGTCAGGGACCCTATGGCTACACCTTC	CASMGQGPYGYTF
TRBV7-9	TRBD2	TRBJ2-1	NA	TGTGCCAGCAGCTTACCGGGACTAGCTAACAATGAGCAGTTCTTC	CASSLPGLANNEQFF
TRBV5-3	NA	TRBJ2-4	NA	TGTGCCAGAAGCGTAACAGGGCTAGCCAAAAACATTCAGTACTTC	CARSVTGLAKNIQYF
TRBV4-3	NA	TRBJ1-2	once	TGCGCCAGCAGCCAAACAGGAGAGGGTGGCTATGGCTACACCTTC	CASSQTGEGGYGYTF
TRBV27	NA	TRBJ2-1	NA	TGTGCCAGCAGTTTATCCGGGGGGCTCTCCTACAATGAGCAGTTCTTC	CASSLSGGLSYNEQFF
TRBV20-1	NA	TRBJ1-2	NA	TGCAGTGCCGAGGGCAGCTATGGCTACACCTTC	CSAEGSYGYTF
TRBV24-1	NA	TRBJ2-5	NA	TGTGCCACCAGTGATTCCGTGTCCATGCCGGAGACCCAGTACTTC	CATSDSVSMPETQYF
TRBV19	TRBD1	TRBJ2-3	NA	TGTGCCAGTAGTAAAAGGGGGACAGGGGATAGCACAGATACGCAGTATTTT	CASSKRGTGDSTDTQYF
TRBV7-9	NA	TRBJ1-2	NA	TGTGCCAGCAGCTTAGACAGGGTGGGCTATGGCTACACCTTC	CASSLDRVGYGYTF
TRBV18	NA	TRBJ1-4	NA	TGTGCCAGCACTCCGGGACTGACAAATGAAAAACTGTTTTTT	CASTPGLTNEKLFF
TRBV5-1	NA	TRBJ2-1	NA	TGCGCCAGCAGCTTGGTAAGGGGGGACGACAATGAGCAGTTCTTC	CASSLVRGDDNEQFF
TRBV4-1	NA	TRBJ2-1	NA	TGCGCCAGCAGCCAAGATCGTGTGCGGAGCTCCTACAATGAGCAGTTCTTC	CASSQDRVRSSYNEQFF
TRBV7-2	NA	TRBJ1-2	NA	TGTGCCAGCATCCCCCGGACAGTAGGGAACTATGGCTACACCTTC	CASIPRTVGNYGYTF
TRBV14	NA	TRBJ1-4	NA	TGTGCCAGCAGCCAAGAGAGGGTTTTTAATGAAAAACTGTTTTTT	CASSQERVFNEKLFF
TRBV9	NA	TRBJ2-3	NA	TGTGCCAGCAGCGCACCCTGGGGAGCGGACACAGATACGCAGTATTTT	CASSAPWGADTDTQYF
TRBV9	TRBD1	TRBJ2-5	NA	TGTGCCAGCAGCCCCTCCCTGAGACAGGGGGGACAAGAGACCCAGTACTTC	CASSPSLRQGGQETQYF
TRBV4-3	NA	TRBJ1-1	NA	TGCGCCAGCAGCCAAGGGGCGGAAGCTTTCTTT	CASSQGAEAFF
TRBV7-2	NA	TRBJ1-5	NA	TGTGCCAGCAGCTTAGTCTGGGGTAGCAATCAGCCCCAGCATTTT	CASSLVWGSNQPQHF
TRBV4-3	NA	TRBJ1-3	NA	TGCGCCAGCAGCCAATCGGAACTTCGACAGGAATCCCGAACTGGAAACACCATATATTTT	CASSQSELRQESRTGNTIYF
TRBV6-4	NA	TRBJ1-6	NA	TGTGCCAGCAGTGACTCGGTGGATTCACCCCTCCACTTT	CASSDSVDSPLHF
TRBV5-1	NA	TRBJ1-4	NA	TGCGCCAGCAGCTCCGGGGGTCTACTTGGCGAAAAACTGTTTTTT	CASSSGGLLGEKLFF
TRBV9	NA	TRBJ1-4	NA	TGTGCCAGCAGCGCCGGTGTGGCCCCCGGGCCTAATGAAAAACTGTTTTTT	CASSAGVAPGPNEKLFF
TRBV7-9	NA	TRBJ1-2	NA	TGTGCCAGCGGCCCCGGCGGGGGGGCCAAAAGCTATGGCTACACCTTC	CASGPGGGAKSYGYTF
TRBV4-1	NA	TRBJ1-2	NA	TGCGCCAGCAGCCAAGACACAGGGAGGAACTATGGCTACACCTTC	CASSQDTGRNYGYTF
TRBV19	NA	TRBJ1-6	NA	TGTGCCAGTAGCGAACCCCTTAGATCCAACTTCTGGGGTTCACCCCTCCACTTT	CASSEPLRSNFWGSPLHF
TRBV3-1/TRBV3-2	NA	TRBJ1-2	NA	TGTGCCAGCAGCCAAGCCATAGGGTACAGGGACTACTATGGCTACACCTTC	CASSQAIGYRDYYGYTF
TRBV7-3	NA	TRBJ1-5	NA	TGTGCCAGCAGCTTAACTTCCCAGCAGCCCCAGCATTTT	CASSLTSQQPQHF